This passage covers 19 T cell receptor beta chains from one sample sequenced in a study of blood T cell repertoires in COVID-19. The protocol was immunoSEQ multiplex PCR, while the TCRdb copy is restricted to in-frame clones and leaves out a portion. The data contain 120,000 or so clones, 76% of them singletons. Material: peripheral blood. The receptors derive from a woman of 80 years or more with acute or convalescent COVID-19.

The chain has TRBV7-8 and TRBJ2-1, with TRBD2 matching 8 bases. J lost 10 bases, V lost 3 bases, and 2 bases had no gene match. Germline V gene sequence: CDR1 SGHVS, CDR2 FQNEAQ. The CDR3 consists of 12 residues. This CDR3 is CASSLSGGEQFF. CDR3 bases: TGTGCCAGCAGCTTGAGCGGGGGCGAGCAGTTCTTC.

The CDR3 DNA sequence: TGTGCCAGCAGTGAAAGCACAGGGGGCGGTAAGGATGAGCAGTTCTTC. This encodes CASSESTGGGKDEQFF. This chain uses TRBV6-4 with TRBJ2-1, with 9 bases lining up with TRBD1. The germline gives CDR1 MRHNA, CDR2 SNTAGT. The ends lost 3 bases at V and 8 bases at J; junction bases unmatched: 11. This CDR3 comprises 16 residues.

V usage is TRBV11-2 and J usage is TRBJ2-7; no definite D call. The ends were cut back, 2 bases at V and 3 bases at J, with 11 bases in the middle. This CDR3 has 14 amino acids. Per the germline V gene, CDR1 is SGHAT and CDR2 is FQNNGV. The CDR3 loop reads CASSLNGRGYEQYF. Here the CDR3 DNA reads TGTGCCAGCAGCTTAAACGGCAGAGGCTACGAGCAGTACTTC.

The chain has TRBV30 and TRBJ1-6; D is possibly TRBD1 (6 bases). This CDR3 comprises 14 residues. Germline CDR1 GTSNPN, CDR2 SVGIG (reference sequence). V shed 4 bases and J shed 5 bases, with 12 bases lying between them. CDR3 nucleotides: TGTGCCTGGAACCGGGACATTAATAATTCACCCCTCCACTTT. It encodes CAWNRDINNSPLHF.

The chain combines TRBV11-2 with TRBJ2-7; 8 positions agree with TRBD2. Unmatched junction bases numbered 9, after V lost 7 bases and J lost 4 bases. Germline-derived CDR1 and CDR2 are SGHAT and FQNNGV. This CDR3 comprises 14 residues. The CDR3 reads CASKVVSGSYEQYF. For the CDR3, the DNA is TGTGCCAGCAAGGTAGTGAGCGGGAGTTACGAGCAGTACTTC.

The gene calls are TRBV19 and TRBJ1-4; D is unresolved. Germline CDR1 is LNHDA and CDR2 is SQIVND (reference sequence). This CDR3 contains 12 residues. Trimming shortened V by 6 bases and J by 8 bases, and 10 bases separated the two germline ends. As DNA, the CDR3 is TGTGCCAGTAGACAACCGCGGGAAAAACTGTTTTTT. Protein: CASRQPREKLFF.

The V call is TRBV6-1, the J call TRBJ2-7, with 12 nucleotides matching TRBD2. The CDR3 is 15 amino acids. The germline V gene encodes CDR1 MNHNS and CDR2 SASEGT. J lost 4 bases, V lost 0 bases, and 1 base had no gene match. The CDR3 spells CASSEATSGGYEQYF. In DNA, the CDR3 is TGTGCCAGCAGTGAAGCGACTAGCGGGGGTTACGAGCAGTACTTC.

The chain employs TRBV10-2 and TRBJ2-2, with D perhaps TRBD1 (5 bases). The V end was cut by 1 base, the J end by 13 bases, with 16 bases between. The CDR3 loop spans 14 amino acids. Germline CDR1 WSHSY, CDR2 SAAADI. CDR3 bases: TGCGCCAGCAGTGAGTTAAGGGGTGTGAACGGGCTGTTTTTT. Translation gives CASSELRGVNGLFF.

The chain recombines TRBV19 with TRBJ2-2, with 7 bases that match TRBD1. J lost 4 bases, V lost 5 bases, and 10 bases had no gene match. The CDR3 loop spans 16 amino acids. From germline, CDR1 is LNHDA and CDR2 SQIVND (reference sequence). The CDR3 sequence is CASSLRTGESTGELFF. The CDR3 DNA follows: TGTGCCAGTAGTTTAAGGACAGGTGAAAGCACCGGGGAGCTGTTTTTT.

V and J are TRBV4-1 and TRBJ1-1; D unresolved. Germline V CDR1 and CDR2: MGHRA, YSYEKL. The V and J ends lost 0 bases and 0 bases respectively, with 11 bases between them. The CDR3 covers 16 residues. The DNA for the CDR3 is TGCGCCAGCAGCCAAGATCCGGGTCGCATGAACACTGAAGCTTTCTTT. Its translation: CASSQDPGRMNTEAFF.

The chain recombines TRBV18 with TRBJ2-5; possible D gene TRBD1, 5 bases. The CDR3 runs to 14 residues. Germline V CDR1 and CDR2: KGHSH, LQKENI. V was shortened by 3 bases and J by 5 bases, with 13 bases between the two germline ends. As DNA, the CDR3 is TGTGCCAGCTCACCTCTGGACACCTGGGAGACCCAGTACTTC. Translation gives CASSPLDTWETQYF.

The CDR3 DNA sequence: TGTGCCAGTAGTATCTCTGTGGCCACATATCAGCCCCAGCATTTT. This codes for CASSISVATYQPQHF. The chain is built from TRBV19 and TRBJ1-5; D is unresolved. CDR1 is LNHDA, CDR2 SQIVND, per germline (reference sequence). The CDR3 loop spans 15 amino acids. V was trimmed by 3 bases and J by 5 bases, leaving 14 bases between them.

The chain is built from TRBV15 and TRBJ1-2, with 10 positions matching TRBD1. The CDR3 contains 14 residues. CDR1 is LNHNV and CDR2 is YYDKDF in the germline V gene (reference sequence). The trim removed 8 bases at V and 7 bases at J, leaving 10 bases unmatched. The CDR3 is CATDPGQGPRGYTF. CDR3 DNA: TGTGCCACCGACCCGGGACAGGGGCCTCGTGGCTACACCTTC.

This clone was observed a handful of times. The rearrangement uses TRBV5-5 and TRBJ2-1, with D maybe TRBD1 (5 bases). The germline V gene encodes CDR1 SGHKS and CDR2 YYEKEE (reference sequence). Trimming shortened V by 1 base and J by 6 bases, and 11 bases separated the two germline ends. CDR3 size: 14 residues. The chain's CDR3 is CASSLFGQGNEQFF. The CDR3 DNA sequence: TGTGCCAGCAGCTTGTTTGGGCAGGGCAATGAGCAGTTCTTC. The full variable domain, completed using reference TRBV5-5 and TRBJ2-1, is DAGVTQSPTHLIKTRGQQVTLRCSPISGHKSVSWYQQVLGQGPQFIFQYYEKEERGRGNFPDRFSARQFPNYSSELNVNALLLGDSALYLCASSLFGQGNEQFFGPGTRLTVL.

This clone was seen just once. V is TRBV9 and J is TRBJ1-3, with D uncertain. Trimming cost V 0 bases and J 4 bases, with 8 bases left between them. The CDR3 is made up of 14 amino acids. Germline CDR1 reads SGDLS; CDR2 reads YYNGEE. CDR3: CASSVASRGNTIYF. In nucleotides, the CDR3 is TGTGCCAGCAGCGTAGCTTCCCGGGGAAACACCATATATTTT.

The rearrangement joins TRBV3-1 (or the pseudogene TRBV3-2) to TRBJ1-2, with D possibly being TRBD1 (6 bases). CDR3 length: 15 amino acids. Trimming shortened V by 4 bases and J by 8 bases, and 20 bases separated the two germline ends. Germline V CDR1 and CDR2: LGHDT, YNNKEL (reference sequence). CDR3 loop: CASSLRGRRWGGYTF. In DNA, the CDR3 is TGTGCCAGCAGCCTTAGGGGGAGAAGGTGGGGCGGCTACACCTTC.

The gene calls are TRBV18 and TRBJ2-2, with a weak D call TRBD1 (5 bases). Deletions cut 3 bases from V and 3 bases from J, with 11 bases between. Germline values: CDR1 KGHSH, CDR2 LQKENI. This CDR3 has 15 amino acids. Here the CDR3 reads CASSPRVSDTGELFF. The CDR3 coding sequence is TGTGCCAGCTCACCCAGGGTGAGCGACACCGGGGAGCTGTTTTTT.

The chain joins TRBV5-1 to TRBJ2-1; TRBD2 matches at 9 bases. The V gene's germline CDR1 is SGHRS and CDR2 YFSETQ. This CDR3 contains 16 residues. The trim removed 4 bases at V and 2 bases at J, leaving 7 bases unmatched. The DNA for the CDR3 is TGCGCCAGCAGCGTGGGCGGGACTAGCCCCTACAATGAGCAGTTCTTC. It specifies CASSVGGTSPYNEQFF.

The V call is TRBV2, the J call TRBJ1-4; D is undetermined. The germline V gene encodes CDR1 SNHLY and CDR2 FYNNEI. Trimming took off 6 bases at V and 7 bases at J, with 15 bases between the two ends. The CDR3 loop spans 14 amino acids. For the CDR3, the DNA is TGTGCCAGCAGCCCCAGGTTCTTTGGTGAAAAACTGTTTTTT. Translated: CASSPRFFGEKLFF.